Below, 23 T cell receptor beta chains from the same sample are listed, as sequenced in a study of early T cells in non-severe SARS-CoV-2 infection. TCRdb reprocessed the 5' RACE reads with MiXCR, giving one entry per CDR3 protein. Of some 75,000 distinct CDR3 sequences listed, roughly 13% are singletons. Sequencing was performed on whole blood. The receptor set was obtained from an adult who was a healthcare worker with PCR-confirmed SARS-CoV-2 infection or an uninfected control (not recorded which).

This clonotype occurred many times. The rearrangement uses TRBV5-6 and TRBJ1-1; 8 bases are a match to TRBD1. J lost 6 bases, V lost 2 bases, and 3 bases had no gene match. The length of the CDR3 is 13 residues. CDR1 SGHDT and CDR2 YYEEEE come from the germline V gene. The CDR3 sequence: CASSFGQGAEAFF. The DNA for the CDR3 is TGTGCCAGCAGCTTCGGACAGGGCGCTGAAGCTTTCTTT.

Only a few counts were recorded for this clonotype. The V gene is TRBV6-2 or TRBV6-3, the J gene TRBJ1-1; D is uncertain. This CDR3 contains 13 residues. The germline CDR1 and CDR2 sequences are MNHEY and SVGEGT. V lost 3 bases and J 6 bases, leaving 11 bases between the germline ends. CDR3 sequence reads: CASSYSEGAEAFF. CDR3 coding DNA: TGTGCCAGCAGTTATTCGGAAGGCGCTGAAGCTTTCTTT.

The chain couples TRBV9 to TRBJ1-1, with 7 bases aligning to TRBD1. The germline CDR1 and CDR2 sequences are SGDLS and YYNGEE. This CDR3 has 14 amino acids. The V and J ends lost 2 bases and 3 bases, in that order; junction bases with no gene match: 4. The CDR3 DNA is TGTGCCAGCAGCGTTAAGGGGGCAGACACTGAAGCTTTCTTT. Encoded protein: CASSVKGADTEAFF.

V and J are TRBV20-1 and TRBJ2-1; D call uncertain. Trimming pared 6 bases from V and 8 bases from J, leaving 17 bases between. CDR1 is DFQATT, CDR2 SNEGSKA, per germline (reference sequence). The CDR3 has 13 residues. In nucleotides, the CDR3 is TGCAGTGCCTTTTCGAAAGGTGGACATGAGCAGTTCTTC. The encoded protein is CSAFSKGGHEQFF.

This clonotype was found many times. The CDR3 here is CASSPQGAEGYTF. The CDR3 nucleotides read TGTGCCAGCAGTCCTCAGGGGGCTGAGGGCTACACCTTC. This chain joins TRBV12-3 or TRBV12-4 and TRBJ1-2, with 8 bases matching TRBD1. This CDR3 is built from 13 residues. J gave up 8 bases and V 5 bases, and 7 bases lay outside the gene matches.

This clonotype was observed a few times. The chain uses TRBV20-1 and TRBJ1-1; D is uncertain. Germline V gene data show CDR1 as DFQATT and CDR2 as SNEGSKA (reference sequence). CDR3 size: 13 residues. V was trimmed by 0 bases and J by 2 bases, leaving 7 bases between them. CDR3 sequence (DNA): TGCAGTGCTAGAGACCTCGTAAACACTGAAGCTTTCTTT. This translates into CSARDLVNTEAFF.

This clonotype was counted at least ten times. V is TRBV7-9 and J is TRBJ2-7, with 7 bases that match TRBD2. CDR1 and CDR2 from the germline V gene are SEHNR and FQNEAQ (reference sequence). Trimming at V came to 2 bases and at J to 4 bases, leaving 11 bases not matched to a gene. The CDR3 has 16 residues. The CDR3: CASSLFSAGRGYEQYF. CDR3 coding DNA: TGTGCCAGCAGCTTATTTTCAGCGGGGAGGGGATACGAGCAGTACTTC.

The chain couples TRBV29-1 to TRBJ2-6; the match to TRBD1 covers 9 bases. Unmatched junction bases numbered 6, after V lost 6 bases and J lost 3 bases. Germline V gives CDR1 SQVTM, CDR2 ANQGSEA. The CDR3 totals 15 residues. The CDR3 DNA sequence: TGCAGCGTCACACAGGGGGCGGTTGGGGCCAACGTCCTGACTTTC. Protein product: CSVTQGAVGANVLTF.

This clonotype was detected ten times or more. The chain uses TRBV7-2 and TRBJ2-4, with D possibly TRBD2 on 5 matching bases. The CDR3 is made up of 18 amino acids. Deletions cut 2 bases from V and 1 base from J, with 18 bases between. CDR1 is SGHTA and CDR2 is FQGNSA in the germline V gene. Here the CDR3 DNA reads TGTGCCAGCAGCTTACTCTCGATCGGGTCGGGGGCCAAAAACATTCAGTACTTC. Its protein is CASSLLSIGSGAKNIQYF. Looking up the rest from reference TRBV7-2 and TRBJ2-4 gives the full variable domain: GAGVSQSPSNKVTEKGKDVELRCDPISGHTALYWYRQSLGQGLEFLIYFQGNSAPDKSGLPSDRFSAERTGGSVSTLTIQRTQQEDSAVYLCASSLLSIGSGAKNIQYFGAGTRLSVL.

The rearrangement uses TRBV3-1 and TRBJ2-1; 9 bases map to TRBD2. Germline CDR1 reads LGHDT; CDR2 reads YNNKEL (reference sequence). This CDR3 region has 16 residues. V was clipped by 1 base and J by 9 bases; unmatched bases: 10. In DNA form, the CDR3 reads TGTGCCAGCAGCCAAGTATCTGCGGGGGGGCCGTTTGAGCAGTTCTTC. This gives the protein CASSQVSAGGPFEQFF.

This clonotype was seen repeatedly, ten times or more. The genes are TRBV7-3 and TRBJ2-1; 9 positions agree with TRBD2. The CDR3 spans 15 residues. The germline V gene encodes CDR1 SGHTA and CDR2 FQGTGA. V was clipped by 5 bases and J by 9 bases; unmatched bases: 11. The CDR3 DNA sequence: TGTGCCAGCAGCCCAAGGTCCGGGACTAGCAGTGAGCAGTTCTTC. Amino acids: CASSPRSGTSSEQFF.

This clonotype has more than one count but fewer than ten. V is TRBV29-1 and J is TRBJ2-2; a weak D match, TRBD2 (5 bases). Between the trimmed V and J ends, which lost 2 bases and 0 bases, there was a span of 10 bases. This CDR3 spans 15 amino acids. The germline CDR1 and CDR2 sequences are SQVTM and ANQGSEA. The CDR3: CSVECRGSNTGELFF. CDR3 sequence (DNA): TGCAGCGTTGAATGTCGGGGATCGAACACCGGGGAGCTGTTTTTT.

As for this clonotype: This may arise from a read error, as a much more abundant clone is one base away. Since no conserved phenylalanine or tryptophan closes the CDR3, a read error is the likely cause. CDR3 residues: CASSSYPETGAFFGYTY. The CDR3 DNA reads as TGTGCCAGCAGCTCCTACCCAGAGACAGGGGCGTTCTTTGGCTACACCTAC. The chain couples TRBV12-3 or TRBV12-4 to TRBJ1-2, with 8 bases fitting TRBD1. The CDR3 contains 17 residues. J gave up 7 bases and V 6 bases, and 19 bases lay outside the gene matches.

This clonotype was observed at least ten times. The rearrangement uses TRBV7-8 and TRBJ1-1; D remains unclear. Germline CDR1 is SGHVS and CDR2 is FQNEAQ. CDR3 length equals 14 residues. With 1 base removed from V and 1 base from J, the gap between germline ends came to 7 bases. In DNA, the CDR3 is TGTGCCAGCAGCTTAGAACAGCAGAACACTGAAGCTTTCTTT. Amino acid sequence: CASSLEQQNTEAFF. Full variable domain (outside the CDR3, taken from reference TRBV7-8 and TRBJ1-1): GAGVSQSPRYKVAKRGQDVALRCDPISGHVSLFWYQQALGQGPEFLTYFQNEAQLDKSGLPSDRFFAERPEGSVSTLKIQRTQQEDSAVYLCASSLEQQNTEAFFGQGTRLTVV.

V usage is TRBV3-1 and J usage is TRBJ1-5; D remains ambiguous. CDR3 length: 14 amino acids. The germline V gene has CDR1 LGHDT and CDR2 YNNKEL (reference sequence). Trimming pared 5 bases from V and 4 bases from J, leaving 12 bases between. CDR3 coding DNA: TGTGCCAGCAGCTTCCGGGCCGCAAATCAGCCCCAGCATTTT. It encodes CASSFRAANQPQHF.

This rearrangement joins TRBV29-1 to TRBJ2-7, with 7 bases identical to TRBD1. Germline-derived CDR1 and CDR2 are SQVTM and ANQGSEA. This CDR3 is built from 14 residues. The V segment lost 8 bases and the J segment 2 bases; nucleotides outside the gene matches: 12. This CDR3 reads CSTRQGNGAYEQYF. As DNA, the CDR3 is TGCAGCACCAGACAGGGTAACGGTGCCTACGAGCAGTACTTC.

This clonotype has a count of ten or more. This chain connects TRBV3-1 to TRBJ1-2; 8 positions match TRBD1. Germline trimming cut 4 bases from V and 6 bases from J; bases unmatched to any gene: 4. CDR3 size: 13 residues. Germline V gene data show CDR1 as LGHDT and CDR2 as YNNKEL (reference sequence). The CDR3 DNA is TGTGCCAGCAGCCGAGGGACAGGAGATGGCTACACCTTC. Translating it yields CASSRGTGDGYTF.

The chain joins TRBV30 to TRBJ2-1, with TRBD1 matching over 9 bases. The CDR3 length is 15 residues. CDR1 and CDR2 (germline): GTSNPN, SVGIG (reference sequence). V gave up 6 bases and J gave up 10 bases; unmatched junction bases: 16. The CDR3 spells CACDTGGDSLGEQFF. CDR3 nucleotide sequence: TGTGCCTGCGATACAGGGGGCGACTCCCTTGGGGAGCAGTTCTTC.

This clonotype came up many times. CDR3 sequence (DNA): TGTGCCAGCAGCTTAGAGGGGCGCAATGAGCAGTTCTTC. As protein: CASSLEGRNEQFF. This chain connects TRBV11-2 to TRBJ2-1; tentatively, D is TRBD1 (5 bases). This CDR3 is built from 13 residues. The germline V gene encodes CDR1 SGHAT and CDR2 FQNNGV. The V end lost 0 bases, the J end lost 6 bases, and 6 bases lay between the germline ends.

The table lists this clonotype with many counts. The genes are TRBV18 and TRBJ1-6; no reliable D call. The CDR3 length is 14 residues. V shed 3 bases and J shed 5 bases, with 8 bases lying between them. The germline V gene has CDR1 KGHSH and CDR2 LQKENI. The CDR3 here is CASSPREHNSPLHF. In DNA form, the CDR3 reads TGTGCCAGCTCACCCCGTGAACATAATTCACCCCTCCACTTT.

The chain has TRBV11-2 and TRBJ2-5; D uncertain. The CDR3 loop spans 13 amino acids. Deletions cut 2 bases from V and 2 bases from J, with 6 bases between. Germline CDR1 and CDR2: SGHAT and FQNNGV. In DNA form, the CDR3 reads TGTGCCAGCAGCTTAACAACTCAAGAGACCCAGTACTTC. Translating gives CASSLTTQETQYF.

This clonotype was recorded at least ten times. This chain connects TRBV19 to TRBJ2-7; no reliable D call. The V and J ends lost 1 base and 2 bases respectively, with 6 bases between them. The CDR3 totals 13 residues. The germline V gene encodes CDR1 LNHDA and CDR2 SQIVND (reference sequence). CDR3 loop: CASSIVGAYEQYF. The CDR3 coding sequence is TGTGCCAGTAGTATAGTTGGGGCCTACGAGCAGTACTTC.

This clonotype appeared many times. V and J are TRBV25-1 and TRBJ1-1; no reliable D call. The germline V gene encodes CDR1 MGHDK and CDR2 SYGVNS. V gave up 5 bases and J gave up 4 bases, with 11 bases separating them. The CDR3 spans 13 residues. CDR3 bases: TGTGCCAGCAGTCTAATAGGCGGCACTGAAGCTTTCTTT. It yields the protein CASSLIGGTEAFF.